This TCR beta chain was found in a study of CD4+ T cells in melanoma. Sequencing was performed with immunoSEQ multiplex PCR; in TCRdb, only in-frame clones are kept and a portion is missing. This table holds roughly 150,000 clones, around 90% found once. Germline V gene sequence: CDR1 SGHRS, CDR2 YFSETQ. The V and J ends lost 0 bases and 5 bases respectively, with 6 bases between them. The CDR3 loop spans 14 amino acids. Comments on this clone: Its target is not known.

General study points: CD8+ T cell, macrophage and B cell function reportedly correlated with neoantigen-specific CD4+ T cells. Neoantigen-specific CD4+ T cells in melanoma reportedly had diverse differentiation states.

The TCR comes from a human donor with melanoma. The rearrangement links TRBV5-1 to TRBJ2-6; D unresolved. CDR3 coding DNA: TGCGCCAGCAGCTTGGAAATGAGGGCCAACGTCCTGACTTTC. This encodes CASSLEMRANVLTF.